These 8 T cell receptor beta chains originate from one sample sequenced in a study of T cells in localized non-small cell lung cancer. Data came from immunoSEQ multiplex PCR; TCRdb stores just in-frame clones and leaves some out. The sample records about 24,000 clones, approximately 86% being singletons. The sequencing used peripheral blood, collected before any cancer treatment. The receptors derive from a male donor aged 60 or over with stage II squamous cell lung carcinoma.

The rearrangement uses TRBV6-5 and TRBJ2-7; 8 bases fit TRBD2. V lost 6 bases to trimming and J lost 9 bases; unmatched junction nucleotides: 10. The V gene's germline CDR1 is MNHEY and CDR2 SVGAGI. The CDR3 sequence is 13 residues long. The CDR3 loop reads CASRGTRDGVQYF. The CDR3 region has the DNA TGTGCCAGCAGGGGGACTAGGGATGGAGTGCAGTACTTC.

This chain joins TRBV5-1 and TRBJ1-2; D gene ambiguous. The CDR3 extends over 13 amino acids. Germline CDR1 reads SGHRS; CDR2 reads YFSETQ. The V end lost 1 base, the J end lost 4 bases, and 8 bases lay between the germline ends. CDR3: CASSLSQTYGYTF. The CDR3 region has the DNA TGCGCCAGCAGCTTGAGCCAAACCTATGGCTACACCTTC.

This chain joins TRBV28 and TRBJ1-3; D is uncertain. The germline V and J ends were trimmed by 6 bases and 0 bases, with 9 bases remaining between them. Germline values: CDR1 MDHEN, CDR2 SYDVKM. The CDR3 contains 14 residues. The CDR3, as DNA: TGTGCCAGCAGAACATTAAGCTCTGGAAACACCATATATTTT. Protein product: CASRTLSSGNTIYF.

The chain employs TRBV19 and TRBJ1-2, with 8 nucleotides matching TRBD1. The CDR3 extends over 15 amino acids. V lost 1 base and J lost 3; bases outside the gene matches: 4. Per germline, CDR1 LNHDA and CDR2 SQIVND (reference sequence). CDR3 nucleotide sequence: TGTGCCAGTAGTATAGGACAGGGGACTCACTATGGCTACACCTTC. This codes for CASSIGQGTHYGYTF.

This clone qualifies as large. V and J are TRBV6-5 and TRBJ1-1; D is unclear. The CDR3 is 14 residues long. V was pared by 6 bases and J by 1 base, with 12 bases between. The germline V gene has CDR1 MNHEY and CDR2 SVGAGI. CDR3 loop: CASSLQIGNTEAFF. CDR3 DNA: TGTGCCAGCAGCCTCCAGATCGGGAACACTGAAGCTTTCTTT.

The V and J genes are TRBV2 and TRBJ1-1; 9 nucleotides align to TRBD1. The germline V gene has CDR1 SNHLY and CDR2 FYNNEI. With V trimmed by 6 bases and J by 1 base, 3 bases remained unmatched. CDR3 size: 14 residues. The CDR3 protein is CASRQTGGNTEAFF. The CDR3 bases are TGTGCCAGCAGACAGACAGGGGGGAACACTGAAGCTTTCTTT.

The chain couples TRBV7-8 to TRBJ2-6; TRBD1 or TRBD2 may be the D gene (5 bases each). The CDR3 runs to 15 residues. The ends were cut back, 1 base at V and 4 bases at J, with 8 bases in the middle. The germline V gene encodes CDR1 SGHVS and CDR2 FQNEAQ. DNA of the CDR3: TGTGCCAGCAGCTTAGGGGGGTCCGGGGCCAACGTCCTGACTTTC. Protein: CASSLGGSGANVLTF. Supplemented by reference TRBV7-8 and TRBJ2-6, the full variable domain reads GAGVSQSPRYKVAKRGQDVALRCDPISGHVSLFWYQQALGQGPEFLTYFQNEAQLDKSGLPSDRFFAERPEGSVSTLKIQRTQQEDSAVYLCASSLGGSGANVLTFGAGSRLTVL.

A single count supports this clone. CDR3 amino acids: CASSLDGKAQETQYF. Written as DNA, the CDR3 is TGTGCCAGCAGCTTAGACGGCAAAGCTCAAGAGACCCAGTACTTC. V and J are TRBV7-2 and TRBJ2-5; no firm D call. Trimming pared 1 base from V and 2 bases from J, leaving 11 bases between. There are 15 residues in the CDR3. The germline V gene encodes CDR1 SGHTA and CDR2 FQGNSA.